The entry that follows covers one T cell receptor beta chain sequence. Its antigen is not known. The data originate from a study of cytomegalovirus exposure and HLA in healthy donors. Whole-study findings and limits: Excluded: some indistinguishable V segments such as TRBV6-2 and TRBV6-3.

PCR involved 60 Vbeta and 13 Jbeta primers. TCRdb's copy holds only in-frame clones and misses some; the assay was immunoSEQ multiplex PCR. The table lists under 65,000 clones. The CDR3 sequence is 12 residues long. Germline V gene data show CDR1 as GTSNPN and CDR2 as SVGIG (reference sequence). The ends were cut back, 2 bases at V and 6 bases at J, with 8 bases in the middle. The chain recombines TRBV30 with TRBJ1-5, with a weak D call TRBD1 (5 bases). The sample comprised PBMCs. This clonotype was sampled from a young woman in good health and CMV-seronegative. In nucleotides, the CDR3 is TGTGCCTGGAGTCGGGGGACTCAGCCCCAGCATTTT. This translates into CAWSRGTQPQHF.